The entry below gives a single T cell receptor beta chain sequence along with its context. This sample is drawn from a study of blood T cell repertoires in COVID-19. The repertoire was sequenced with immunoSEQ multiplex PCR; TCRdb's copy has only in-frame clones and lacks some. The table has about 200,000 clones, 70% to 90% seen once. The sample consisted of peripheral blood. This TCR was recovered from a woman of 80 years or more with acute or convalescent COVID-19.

The CDR3 protein is CASSQEMHSSSIQYF. CDR3 coding DNA: TGCGCCAGCAGCCAAGAGATGCATAGTTCATCGATTCAGTACTTC. The chain recombines TRBV4-1 with TRBJ2-4; D gene uncertain. CDR1 and CDR2 from the germline V gene are MGHRA and YSYEKL. V shed 0 bases and J shed 10 bases, with 16 bases lying between them. This CDR3 comprises 15 residues.